This T cell receptor (beta chain) came from a study of blood T cell repertoires in COVID-19 (dated by TCRdb to 2018 to 2020). Some background on the complete study: The collaborator samples originated in the United States, Italy and Spain and spanned the acute and convalescent phases of COVID-19. HLA class I and class II types, where available, came from metadata supplied by the sample provider rather than from assay-based typing. The repertoires were released in a freely available public database meant as a resource for research on the immune response to SARS-CoV-2. Samples were obtained from the ongoing ImmuneRACE study (first 160 participants) and from 1,254 subjects provided by 6 global collaborators. Nearly every sample came with metadata listing a de-identified subject ID, COVID-19 status, age in years and sex. The prospective study material was composed of cDNA or gDNA derived from T cells, B-cell-depleted T cells, or PBMCs. The dataset comprised deeply sampled blood TCRbeta repertoires from subjects exposed to, actively infected with, or recovered from COVID-19. The investigation overall reported the following: How much clinical and demographic metadata was included differed by source and by participant, and the metadata was provided uncurated.

The immunoSEQ Assay, a bias-controlled multiplex PCR, was used to amplify TCRbeta CDR3 regions from genomic DNA. The authors' pipeline ran thus. The number of nucleated cells in each sample was estimated by amplification of reference gene primers within the assay. To quantify the absolute abundance of each unique TCRbeta CDR3 rearrangement, sequence reads were collapsed and filtered. Productive Simpson clonality was computed per sample as the square root of Simpson's diversity index over productive rearrangements. TCRdb took this table from immuneACCESS and kept in-frame rearrangements with V and J called. Such tables lack part of the clones; where checked against another copy, unresolved V genes explain under half of the gap, and the rest is unexplained. V and J calls and clone size are those listed in that table; D and trimming were worked out from the DNA. The sample table holds 100,000 or so clones, of which almost 95% were seen once. The ten largest clones represent 5% to 6% of the sample.

Each collaborating institution followed its own protocols to collect whole blood in K2EDTA tubes. Collaborator samples were shipped for TCRbeta analysis as frozen whole blood, isolated PBMCs, or DNA extracted from either sample type. From the cysteine through the phenylalanine, the CDR3 covers 14 amino acids. The only DNA kept is the CDR3, 42 bases in frame from the first base. In the germline V gene, CDR1 corresponds to MDHEN and CDR2 to SYDVKM. Germline trimming amounts to 7 bases on V and 4 bases on J, with 6 as the count of junction bases outside the gene matches. In regard to this clone: Its antigen is unknown. There are no base qualities to consult, and no much larger clone falls within one base.

Sequenced material: peripheral blood. This sequence uses TRBV28 and TRBJ2-2, with 7 bases aligning to TRBD1. This TCR came from a man in his fifties with active COVID-19. At the DNA level, the sequence is TGTGCCAGCACCTTACAGGGGACCACCGGGGAGCTGTTTTTT. Its coded protein is CASTLQGTTGELFF.